These 28 T cell receptor beta chains were sequenced from one sample in a study of T cell responses to AZD1222 COVID-19 vaccine. The method was immunoSEQ multiplex PCR; TCRdb's version includes in-frame clones alone and lacks a portion of them. The data hold roughly 150,000 clones, with approximately 91% observed a single time. Sequencing used peripheral blood, obtained 28 days after the second AZD1222 dose. These receptors were collected from an adult who received the AZD1222 COVID-19 vaccine.

This chain connects TRBV12-3 or TRBV12-4 to TRBJ1-2; no clear D. The V end was cut by 2 bases, the J end by 8 bases, with 12 bases between. The CDR3 runs to 13 residues. CDR3 bases: TGTGCCAGCAGTTTAAACGCGCTAGGCGGCTACACCTTC. This gives the protein CASSLNALGGYTF.

The chain couples TRBV27 to TRBJ2-1, with D hard to call. This CDR3 has 12 residues. The V gene lost 6 bases and the J gene lost 6 bases, with 9 bases spanning the gap. CDR1 and CDR2 (germline): MNHEY, SMNVEV (reference sequence). The CDR3 bases are TGTGCCAGCAGGGAGTTTGGCAATGAGCAGTTCTTC. Translation gives CASREFGNEQFF.

The CDR3 is CASSGTSGISYEQYF. The DNA for the CDR3 is TGTGCCAGCAGTGGGACTAGCGGAATCTCCTACGAGCAGTACTTC. The chain links TRBV2 to TRBJ2-7; 10 nucleotides match TRBD2. The trim removed 4 bases at V and 0 bases at J, leaving 3 bases unmatched. CDR1 and CDR2 (germline): SNHLY, FYNNEI. The CDR3 runs to 15 residues. Filled out from reference TRBV2 and TRBJ2-7, the complete variable domain reads EPEVTQTPSHQVTQMGQEVILRCVPISNHLYFYWYRQILGQKVEFLVSFYNNEISEKSEIFDDQFSVERPDGSNFTLKIRSTKLEDSAMYFCASSGTSGISYEQYFGPGTRLTVT.

The chain is built from TRBV15 and TRBJ1-4; D is possibly TRBD1 (5 bases). This CDR3 contains 15 residues. CDR1 is LNHNV and CDR2 is YYDKDF in the germline V gene (reference sequence). Trimming removed 0 bases at V and 7 bases at J, with 12 bases between. CDR3 bases: TGTGCCACCAGCAGAGAGGACACCGGCAGTGAAAAACTGTTTTTT. It codes for CATSREDTGSEKLFF. Full variable domain (rest looked up from reference TRBV15 and TRBJ1-4): DAMVIQNPRYQVTQFGKPVTLSCSQTLNHNVMYWYQQKSSQAPKLLFHYYDKDFNNEADTPDNFQSRRPNTSFCFLDIRSPGLGDTAMYLCATSREDTGSEKLFFGSGTQLSVL.

The chain is built from TRBV25-1 and TRBJ1-5; D not certain. Germline CDR1 and CDR2: MGHDK and SYGVNS. The CDR3 covers 14 residues. V was clipped by 2 bases and J by 0 bases, with 5 bases between them. As DNA, the CDR3 is TGTGCCAGCAGTGAACAGAATAGCAATCAGCCCCAGCATTTT. It encodes CASSEQNSNQPQHF.

The table lists this clone with many counts. The chain joins TRBV5-8 to TRBJ1-6; D not resolved. There are 18 residues in the CDR3. Germline values: CDR1 SGHTS, CDR2 YDEGEE. V lost 1 base and J lost 4, with 18 bases in between. The CDR3 DNA is TGTGCCAGCAGCTTGAACCCAGGATCCCAGTATTATAATTCACCCCTCCACTTT. Its translation is CASSLNPGSQYYNSPLHF. The whole variable domain, remainder taken from reference TRBV5-8 and TRBJ1-6, is EAGVTQSPTHLIKTRGQQATLRCSPISGHTSVYWYQQALGLGLQFLLWYDEGEERNRGNFPPRFSGRQFPNYSSELNVNALELEDSALYLCASSLNPGSQYYNSPLHFGNGTRLTVT.

V usage is TRBV27 and J usage is TRBJ2-7; 10 nucleotides align to TRBD1. The junction had 3 bases not matched to a gene; V was cut back by 3 bases and J by 4 bases. The CDR3 runs 14 residues. Germline CDR1 is MNHEY and CDR2 is SMNVEV (reference sequence). CDR3 residues: CASSLTGGFYEQYF. CDR3 DNA: TGTGCCAGCAGTTTGACAGGGGGCTTTTACGAGCAGTACTTC.

The table lists this clone with a count of one. The chain carries TRBV5-6 and TRBJ2-2, with D tentatively TRBD2 (5 bases). The CDR3 runs to 14 residues. With 0 bases removed from V and 7 bases from J, the gap between germline ends came to 10 bases. Germline V gene data show CDR1 as SGHDT and CDR2 as YYEEEE. This CDR3 is CASSLVSGIGELFF. The CDR3 bases are TGTGCCAGCAGCTTGGTGTCCGGGATCGGGGAGCTGTTTTTT.

In DNA form, the CDR3 reads TGTGCCACCAGCAGAGGCGCCGGGACAGGTTCCTCCTACGAGCAGTACTTC. This encodes CATSRGAGTGSSYEQYF. This chain joins TRBV15 and TRBJ2-7; 8 bases are a match to TRBD1. J was trimmed by 0 bases and V by 1 base; bases with no gene match: 8. The CDR3 is made up of 17 amino acids. Germline lookup yields CDR1 LNHNV and CDR2 YYDKDF (reference sequence).

This chain connects TRBV3-1 (or the pseudogene TRBV3-2) to TRBJ1-3, with a weak D call TRBD1 (6 bases). The CDR3 sequence is 15 residues long. With 4 bases removed from V and 0 bases from J, the gap between germline ends came to 10 bases. Germline V lookup: CDR1 LGHDT, CDR2 YNNKEL (reference sequence). CDR3 in amino acids: CASSRRTASGNTIYF. CDR3 sequence (DNA): TGTGCCAGCAGCCGAAGGACAGCCTCTGGAAACACCATATATTTT.

V is TRBV5-1 and J is TRBJ2-1; 9 nucleotides agree with TRBD1. Losses at the gene ends were 4 bases for V and 9 bases for J; bases not matched to a gene: 11. The CDR3 spans 15 residues. Looked up from germline, CDR1 is SGHRS and CDR2 is YFSETQ. As DNA, the CDR3 is TGCGCCAGCAGCCGGACAGGGGTCAGCTCTCTTGAGCAGTTCTTC. Translated, it gives CASSRTGVSSLEQFF. The full variable domain, in which reference TRBV5-1 and TRBJ2-1 provide the parts outside the CDR3, is KAGVTQTPRYLIKTRGQQVTLSCSPISGHRSVSWYQQTPGQGLQFLFEYFSETQRNKGNFPGRFSGRQFSNSRSEMNVSTLELGDSALYLCASSRTGVSSLEQFFGPGTRLTVL.

This rearrangement joins TRBV18 to TRBJ1-2; D not resolved. The CDR3 sequence is 13 residues long. Germline loops: CDR1 KGHSH, CDR2 LQKENI. With 3 bases removed from V and 4 bases from J, the gap between germline ends came to 9 bases. The CDR3 DNA sequence: TGTGCCAGCTCACCCGCAGAAATCTATGGCTACACCTTC. Translation gives CASSPAEIYGYTF.

This chain's CDR3 is CASSLLKETQYF. CDR3 DNA: TGTGCCAGCAGCTTGCTGAAAGAGACCCAGTACTTC. The J gene is TRBJ2-5, the V gene TRBV5-6; D gene ambiguous. The CDR3 contains 12 residues. V lost 1 base and J 3 bases, leaving 4 bases between the germline ends. Germline V gene sequence: CDR1 SGHDT, CDR2 YYEEEE.

This clone was observed a few times. The V call is TRBV28, the J call TRBJ1-1; D call uncertain. This CDR3 is 14 amino acids long. Trimming stripped 3 bases from V and 8 bases from J, with 16 bases between. Germline assignment: CDR1 MDHEN and CDR2 SYDVKM. CDR3 region: CASSFGTLYWEAFF. DNA for the CDR3: TGTGCCAGCAGTTTTGGAACACTCTACTGGGAAGCTTTCTTT.

The J gene is TRBJ1-5, the V gene TRBV3-1 (or the pseudogene TRBV3-2); D is undetermined. Trimming took off 6 bases at V and 1 base at J, with 10 bases between the two ends. The CDR3 runs 14 residues. Germline CDR1 is LGHDT and CDR2 is YNNKEL (reference sequence). The CDR3 sequence: CASSLSGSNQPQHF. CDR3 nucleotide sequence: TGTGCCAGCAGTCTGAGCGGGAGCAATCAGCCCCAGCATTTT.

This chain connects TRBV28 to TRBJ1-2; 9 bases match TRBD1. The CDR3 extends over 18 amino acids. The V gene end was trimmed by 5 bases and the J gene end by 5 bases; junction bases not matched to a gene: 18. The germline gives CDR1 MDHEN, CDR2 SYDVKM. Written as DNA, the CDR3 is TGTGCCAGCAGTGGCACCGGGACAGGGTTTCGGGGCCTGTATGGCTACACCTTC. Residues: CASSGTGTGFRGLYGYTF.

The chain carries TRBV7-9 and TRBJ1-5, with D possibly being TRBD1 (6 bases). Germline assignment: CDR1 SEHNR and CDR2 FQNEAQ (reference sequence). Trimming removed 5 bases from V and 2 bases from J, with 13 bases in between. There are 15 residues in the CDR3. CDR3 amino acids: CASSEGGGGNQPQHF. The CDR3 DNA is TGTGCCAGCAGCGAAGGGGGTGGGGGCAATCAGCCCCAGCATTTT.

Concerning this clone: Within the sample, other DNA sequences also encode this same CDR3. The chain combines TRBV27 with TRBJ1-1, with D perhaps TRBD1 (6 bases). V was pared by 2 bases and J by 4 bases, with 8 bases between. Looked up from germline, CDR1 is MNHEY and CDR2 is SMNVEV (reference sequence). The CDR3 is 13 residues long. The CDR3 loop reads CASSLGGGTEAFF. CDR3 in DNA: TGTGCCAGCAGTTTAGGAGGGGGCACTGAAGCTTTCTTT.

The CDR3 reads CASSFDKENSPLHF. The DNA for the CDR3 is TGTGCCAGCAGCTTCGACAAAGAGAATTCACCCCTCCACTTT. V gene TRBV5-6 combines with J gene TRBJ1-6; D unresolved. Trimming removed 2 bases from V and 7 bases from J, with 10 bases in between. The CDR3 spans 14 residues. From germline, CDR1 is SGHDT and CDR2 YYEEEE. Using reference TRBV5-6 and TRBJ1-6 for the parts outside the CDR3, the full variable domain is DAGVTQSPTHLIKTRGQQVTLRCSPKSGHDTVSWYQQALGQGPQFIFQYYEEEERQRGNFPDRFSGHQFPNYSSELNVNALLLGDSALYLCASSFDKENSPLHFGNGTRLTVT.

V gene TRBV19 combines with J gene TRBJ1-2; D is undetermined. The V end lost 1 base, the J end lost 7 bases, and 16 bases lay between the germline ends. The CDR3 is 15 amino acids. Germline CDR1 is LNHDA and CDR2 is SQIVND (reference sequence). Here the CDR3 DNA reads TGTGCCAGTAGTATAGCTGGGGTTGAGAGAACTGGCTACACCTTC. It codes for CASSIAGVERTGYTF. The full variable domain, completed using reference TRBV19 and TRBJ1-2, is DGGITQSPKYLFRKEGQNVTLSCEQNLNHDAMYWYRQDPGQGLRLIYYSQIVNDFQKGDIAEGYSVSREKKESFPLTVTSAQKNPTAFYLCASSIAGVERTGYTFGSGTRLTVV.

The chain recombines TRBV30 with TRBJ2-7; D is perhaps TRBD1 (5 bases). The germline V and J ends were trimmed by 3 bases and 3 bases, with 12 bases remaining between them. Per the germline V gene, CDR1 is GTSNPN and CDR2 is SVGIG (reference sequence). The CDR3 totals 13 residues. DNA for the CDR3: TGTGCCTGGAGCCGACAGATAGACTACGAGCAGTACTTC. It yields the protein CAWSRQIDYEQYF. The full variable domain, its missing parts supplied by reference TRBV30 and TRBJ2-7, is SQTIHQWPATLVQPVGSPLSLECTVEGTSNPNLYWYRQAAGRGLQLLFYSVGIGQISSEVPQNLSASRPQDRQFILSSKKLLLSDSGFYLCAWSRQIDYEQYFGPGTRLTVT.

The V call is TRBV7-9, the J call TRBJ1-2, with D unresolved. The V end lost 3 bases, the J end lost 7 bases, and 12 bases lay between the germline ends. Germline CDR1 reads SEHNR; CDR2 reads FQNEAQ (reference sequence). This CDR3 has 13 amino acids. The CDR3 reads CASSFEPRAGYTF. The CDR3 DNA is TGTGCCAGCAGCTTTGAGCCAAGGGCTGGCTACACCTTC.

The chain employs TRBV6-4 and TRBJ2-4; D is unclear. Trimming removed 4 bases from V and 1 base from J, with 8 bases in between. The CDR3 spans 14 residues. Germline assignment: CDR1 MRHNA and CDR2 SNTAGT. CDR3 protein: CASSGVRAKNIQYF. The CDR3 DNA reads TGTGCCAGCAGTGGAGTTCGTGCCAAAAACATTCAGTACTTC.

The chain combines TRBV7-9 with TRBJ2-1, with 9 bases fitting TRBD2. Germline CDR1 SEHNR, CDR2 FQNEAQ (reference sequence). CDR3 length equals 15 residues. V was pared by 3 bases and J by 7 bases, with 7 bases of the junction left unmatched. The CDR3 DNA follows: TGTGCCAGCAGCTTTTCAATAGCGGGAGTGAATGAGCAGTTCTTC. Protein: CASSFSIAGVNEQFF.

V is TRBV7-2 and J is TRBJ2-3; 8 positions agree with TRBD2. Germline assignment: CDR1 SGHTA and CDR2 FQGNSA. V lost 4 bases, J lost 4 bases, and 7 bases stayed unmatched. This CDR3 has 15 residues. In DNA form, the CDR3 reads TGTGCCAGCAGCTCTCGGACTAGCTCCGCAGATACGCAGTATTTT. This translates into CASSSRTSSADTQYF.

The chain links TRBV4-1 to TRBJ1-2; D is unresolved. The CDR3 spans 15 residues. Per the germline V gene, CDR1 is MGHRA and CDR2 is YSYEKL. V was cut by 0 bases and J by 4 bases, with 12 bases left in between. The CDR3 DNA follows: TGCGCCAGCAGCCAAGATGGCGGGCGACCCTATGGCTACACCTTC. This translates into CASSQDGGRPYGYTF.

V is TRBV7-9 and J is TRBJ2-2; a weak D match, TRBD2 (7 bases). V was clipped by 3 bases and J by 6 bases, with 14 bases between them. CDR3 length: 15 amino acids. Per the germline V gene, CDR1 is SEHNR and CDR2 is FQNEAQ (reference sequence). CDR3 sequence reads: CASSFSGGRSGELFF. Here the CDR3 DNA reads TGTGCCAGCAGCTTTTCGGGGGGCCGGTCCGGGGAGCTGTTTTTT. The complete variable domain, with remaining parts taken from reference TRBV7-9 and TRBJ2-2, reads DTGVSQNPRHKITKRGQNVTFRCDPISEHNRLYWYRQTLGQGPEFLTYFQNEAQLEKSRLLSDRFSAERPKGSFSTLEIQRTEQGDSAMYLCASSFSGGRSGELFFGEGSRLTVL.

The J gene is TRBJ2-1, the V gene TRBV5-1, with D hard to call. V dropped 4 bases and J dropped 15 bases, with 14 bases sitting between them. Germline V gene data show CDR1 as SGHRS and CDR2 as YFSETQ. The CDR3 extends over 11 amino acids. The CDR3 here is CASSPGPLLFF. The DNA of the CDR3 is TGCGCCAGCAGCCCTGGACCGCTCCTGTTCTTC.